This entry lists 15 T cell receptor beta chains sequenced from one sample in a study of blood T cell repertoires in COVID-19. TCRdb's table, derived via immunoSEQ multiplex PCR, lists solely in-frame clones and lacks some. The table includes about 120,000 clones, about 70% detected once. Source material: peripheral blood. The source of these receptors is a man aged 60-69 years with acute or convalescent COVID-19.

The V and J genes are TRBV5-1 and TRBJ2-7, with 11 bases that match TRBD1. Germline V lookup: CDR1 SGHRS, CDR2 YFSETQ. This CDR3 region has 13 residues. Trimming removed 4 bases from V and 5 bases from J; junction bases left unmatched: 2. CDR3 nucleotides: TGCGCCAGCAGCAGGACAGGGGGCAACGAGCAGTACTTC. This gives the protein CASSRTGGNEQYF.

CDR3 sequence (DNA): TGCAGCGTGGAAACAACCTCAAAGTATGGCTACACCTTC. This codes for CSVETTSKYGYTF. This sequence joins TRBV29-1 and TRBJ1-2; no clear D. V shed 6 bases and J shed 5 bases, with 16 bases lying between them. The germline CDR1 and CDR2 sequences are SQVTM and ANQGSEA. The length of the CDR3 is 13 residues.

The chain uses TRBV27 and TRBJ1-1, with 9 bases matching TRBD1. With V trimmed by 5 bases and J by 11 bases, 6 bases remained unmatched. The germline gives CDR1 MNHEY, CDR2 SMNVEV (reference sequence). The CDR3 runs 12 residues. The CDR3 nucleotides are TGTGCCAGCAGTGCACGAACAGGGGGCGCTTTCTTT. This gives the protein CASSARTGGAFF.

The rearrangement uses TRBV3-1 (or the pseudogene TRBV3-2) and TRBJ2-6; 7 bases map to TRBD1. Germline V gene lookup returns CDR1 LGHDT and CDR2 YNNKEL (reference sequence). This CDR3 spans 17 amino acids. The trim removed 1 base at V and 0 bases at J, leaving 3 bases unmatched. The CDR3 loop is CASSQGTGHSGANVLTF. The CDR3 DNA is TGTGCCAGCAGCCAAGGGACAGGACACTCTGGGGCCAACGTCCTGACTTTC.

The chain joins TRBV5-1 to TRBJ2-7; no firm D call. Germline V lookup: CDR1 SGHRS, CDR2 YFSETQ. There are 14 residues in the CDR3. Trimming removed 4 bases from V and 3 bases from J, with 14 bases in between. CDR3 loop: CASSPNHALYEQYF. The DNA of the CDR3 is TGCGCCAGCAGCCCCAACCATGCACTCTACGAGCAGTACTTC.

The CDR3 region is CASSDLLGGGPLNIQYF. The CDR3, as DNA: TGCGCCAGCAGCGACCTTTTGGGCGGGGGGCCGTTAAACATTCAGTACTTC. This chain links TRBV10-2 with TRBJ2-4; 8 positions agree with TRBD2. CDR1 and CDR2 from the germline V gene are WSHSY and SAAADI. The length of the CDR3 is 17 residues. Trimming took 6 bases from V and 6 from J; bases not matched to a gene: 16.

This clone was observed a single time. J is TRBJ1-1 and V is TRBV5-1; D ambiguous. Trimming took 5 bases from V and 1 from J, leaving 12 bases between them. Per the germline V gene, CDR1 is SGHRS and CDR2 is YFSETQ. CDR3 length equals 14 residues. The CDR3 DNA reads TGCGCCAGCAGAGCTAGTTCCACGAACACTGAAGCTTTCTTT. The encoded protein is CASRASSTNTEAFF.

The V and J genes are TRBV6-5 and TRBJ2-1; 9 bases line up with TRBD2. Germline V gene sequence: CDR1 MNHEY, CDR2 SVGAGI. The length of the CDR3 is 14 residues. Germline trimming cut 2 bases from V and 6 bases from J; bases unmatched to any gene: 2. The CDR3 sequence: CASSYGGGANEQFF. CDR3 nucleotide sequence: TGTGCCAGCAGTTACGGCGGGGGGGCCAATGAGCAGTTCTTC.

This sequence joins TRBV9 and TRBJ2-1; TRBD1 is a possible D gene (6 bases). From germline, CDR1 is SGDLS and CDR2 YYNGEE. This CDR3 contains 14 residues. V was trimmed by 3 bases and J by 6 bases, leaving 13 bases between them. The CDR3 DNA sequence: TGTGCCAGCAGCGCGTACCGGGACACCAATGAGCAGTTCTTC. It translates to CASSAYRDTNEQFF.

V usage is TRBV14 and J usage is TRBJ1-1; perhaps TRBD1 as D (6 bases). The CDR3 is 17 residues long. Germline V gene sequence: CDR1 SGHDN, CDR2 FVKESK. V was clipped by 4 bases and J by 1 base, with 19 bases between them. For the CDR3, the DNA is TGTGCCAGCAGCCGTAAGGGGGTTCAGCTAAAGAACACTGAAGCTTTCTTT. Translated, it gives CASSRKGVQLKNTEAFF.

This clone was seen a handful of times. The chain employs TRBV5-1 and TRBJ2-7; D may be TRBD1 (6 bases). The CDR3 covers 14 residues. With 2 bases removed from V and 6 bases from J, the gap between germline ends came to 15 bases. Germline V gene sequence: CDR1 SGHRS, CDR2 YFSETQ. CDR3 in DNA: TGCGCCAGCAGCTTAACGATCAGGGGCGGCGAGCAGTACTTC. It codes for CASSLTIRGGEQYF. Drawing the rest from reference TRBV5-1 and TRBJ2-7, the complete variable domain is KAGVTQTPRYLIKTRGQQVTLSCSPISGHRSVSWYQQTPGQGLQFLFEYFSETQRNKGNFPGRFSGRQFSNSRSEMNVSTLELGDSALYLCASSLTIRGGEQYFGPGTRLTVT.

J is TRBJ1-6 and V is TRBV28, with 10 bases aligning to TRBD1. From germline, CDR1 is MDHEN and CDR2 SYDVKM. The CDR3 is made up of 16 amino acids. The V segment lost 4 bases and the J segment 7 bases; nucleotides outside the gene matches: 7. The CDR3 loop is CASSSPTGGTNSPLHF. In nucleotides, the CDR3 is TGTGCCAGCAGTTCACCGACAGGGGGCACGAATTCACCCCTCCACTTT. The whole variable domain, filled in from reference TRBV28 and TRBJ1-6, reads DVKVTQSSRYLVKRTGEKVFLECVQDMDHENMFWYRQDPGLGLRLIYFSYDVKMKEKGDIPEGYSVSREKKERFSLILESASTNQTSMYLCASSSPTGGTNSPLHFGNGTRLTVT.

This clone was counted between two and nine times. In nucleotides, the CDR3 is TGTGCCACCAGTGATTCCGGACAGGGTGGCCTTACTTCCTATGGCTACACCTTC. Translation: CATSDSGQGGLTSYGYTF. The rearrangement uses TRBV24-1 and TRBJ1-2; 8 nucleotides line up with TRBD1. CDR1 and CDR2 from the germline V gene are KGHDR and SFDVKD. J was trimmed by 4 bases and V by 2 bases; bases with no gene match: 14. CDR3 size: 18 residues.

This clone was observed a single time. The chain has TRBV29-1 and TRBJ1-1, with D maybe TRBD1 (6 bases). The CDR3 runs to 14 residues. V lost 6 bases and J lost 2, with 16 bases in between. CDR1 is SQVTM and CDR2 is ANQGSEA in the germline V gene. The CDR3 loop is CSVGRGGDNTEAFF. In nucleotides, the CDR3 is TGCAGCGTGGGGAGGGGGGGCGATAACACTGAAGCTTTCTTT.

This rearrangement joins TRBV5-1 to TRBJ2-2; 7 positions match TRBD2. Germline values: CDR1 SGHRS, CDR2 YFSETQ. The ends lost 7 bases at V and 5 bases at J; junction bases unmatched: 11. The CDR3 is made up of 15 amino acids. DNA for the CDR3: TGCGCCAGCCTCCTCGTTATGGGAGGGACCGGGGAGCTGTTTTTT. It encodes CASLLVMGGTGELFF.